This T cell receptor beta chain is from a study of T cell responses to AZD1222 COVID-19 vaccine. General observations from the study: Only a handful of AZD1222 recipients tested seropositive at baseline. Breadth and depth of Spike-specific TCRs rose after two AZD1222 doses. Females made up more of the donors, who were largely white British, and clonal diversity may have come out too low. The peak T cell response came first, and repertoires were sampled only after it.

The V gene's germline CDR1 is SGHVS and CDR2 FQNEAQ. The CDR3 loop spans 11 amino acids. Trimming shortened V by 5 bases and J by 5 bases, and 6 bases separated the two germline ends. Some clones are missing from TCRdb's copy, which holds only in-frame ones; the method was immunoSEQ multiplex PCR. The listing contains about 140,000 clones. Concerning this clone: What it recognizes is unknown.

This TCR was recovered from an adult in good health. This rearrangement joins TRBV7-8 to TRBJ1-2; D uncertain. The source material was peripheral blood. Here the CDR3 reads CASSHQYGYTF. CDR3 sequence (DNA): TGTGCCAGCAGCCATCAATATGGCTACACCTTC.